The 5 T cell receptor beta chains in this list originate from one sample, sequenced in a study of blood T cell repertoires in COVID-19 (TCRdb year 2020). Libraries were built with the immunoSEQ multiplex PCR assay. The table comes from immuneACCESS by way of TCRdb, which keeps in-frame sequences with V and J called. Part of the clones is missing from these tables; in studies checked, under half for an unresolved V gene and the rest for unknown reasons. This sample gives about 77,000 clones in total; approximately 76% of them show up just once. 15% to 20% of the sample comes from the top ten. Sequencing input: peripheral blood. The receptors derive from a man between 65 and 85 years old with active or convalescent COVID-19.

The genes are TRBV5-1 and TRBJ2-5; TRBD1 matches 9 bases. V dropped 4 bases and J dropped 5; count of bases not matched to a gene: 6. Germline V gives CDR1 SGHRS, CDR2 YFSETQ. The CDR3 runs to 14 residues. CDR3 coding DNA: TGCGCCAGCAGCCCACAGGGGGCGGGGGAGACCCAGTACTTC. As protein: CASSPQGAGETQYF.

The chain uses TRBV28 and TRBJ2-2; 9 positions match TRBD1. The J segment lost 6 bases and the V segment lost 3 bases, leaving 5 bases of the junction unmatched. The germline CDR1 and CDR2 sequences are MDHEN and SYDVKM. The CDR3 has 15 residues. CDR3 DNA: TGTGCCAGCAGTTTCCGGGACAGGGTCTCCGGGGAGCTGTTTTTT. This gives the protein CASSFRDRVSGELFF.

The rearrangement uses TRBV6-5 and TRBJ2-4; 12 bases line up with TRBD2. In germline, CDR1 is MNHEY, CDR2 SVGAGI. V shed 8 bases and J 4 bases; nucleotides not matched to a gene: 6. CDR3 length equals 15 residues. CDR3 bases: TGTGCCAGCCTCCCTAGCGGGGGGGGGAAAAACATTCAGTACTTC. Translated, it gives CASLPSGGGKNIQYF.

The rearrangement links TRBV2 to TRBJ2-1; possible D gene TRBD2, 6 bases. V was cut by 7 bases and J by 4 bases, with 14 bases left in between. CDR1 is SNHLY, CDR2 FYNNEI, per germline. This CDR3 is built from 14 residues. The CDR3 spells CASIRRGQYNEQFF. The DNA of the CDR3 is TGTGCCAGCATCAGGCGGGGCCAATACAATGAGCAGTTCTTC. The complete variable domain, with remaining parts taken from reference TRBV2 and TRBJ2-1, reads EPEVTQTPSHQVTQMGQEVILRCVPISNHLYFYWYRQILGQKVEFLVSFYNNEISEKSEIFDDQFSVERPDGSNFTLKIRSTKLEDSAMYFCASIRRGQYNEQFFGPGTRLTVL.

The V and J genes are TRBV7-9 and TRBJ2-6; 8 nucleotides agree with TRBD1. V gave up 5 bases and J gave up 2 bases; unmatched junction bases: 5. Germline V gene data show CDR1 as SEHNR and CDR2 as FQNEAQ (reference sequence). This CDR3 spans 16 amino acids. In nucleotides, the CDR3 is TGTGCCAGCAGCGGACAGGGTGGGGCTGGGGCCAACGTCCTGACTTTC. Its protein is CASSGQGGAGANVLTF. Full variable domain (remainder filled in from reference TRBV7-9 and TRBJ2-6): DTGVSQNPRHKITKRGQNVTFRCDPISEHNRLYWYRQTLGQGPEFLTYFQNEAQLEKSRLLSDRFSAERPKGSFSTLEIQRTEQGDSAMYLCASSGQGGAGANVLTFGAGSRLTVL.